This note documents a single T cell receptor beta chain sequence. What it binds is unknown. This entry comes from a study of cytomegalovirus exposure and HLA in healthy donors. General study results and limits: Owing to their indistinguishability, certain V segments, notably TRBV6-2 and TRBV6-3, were excluded. Specificity of a few CMV-associated chains for CMV antigens was verified in vitro.

CDR1 PRHDT and CDR2 FYEKMQ come from the germline V gene (reference sequence). V lost 6 bases to trimming and J lost 5 bases, with 17 bases between them. The CDR3 spans 16 residues. Primers included in the PCR were 60 Vbeta and 13 Jbeta primers. Libraries were prepared by immunoSEQ multiplex PCR; TCRdb keeps only in-frame clonotypes and omits some of them. The table has 130,000 to 150,000 clones, 78% seen once. Sequenced sample: PBMCs. The chain joins TRBV13 to TRBJ1-6; possibly TRBD1 for D (6 bases). This TCR came from a female donor in good health and CMV-seronegative. The CDR3 DNA reads as TGTGCCAGCAGTTTGAAAAGACAGGAAAATAATTCACCCCTCCACTTT. Encoded protein: CASSLKRQENNSPLHF.